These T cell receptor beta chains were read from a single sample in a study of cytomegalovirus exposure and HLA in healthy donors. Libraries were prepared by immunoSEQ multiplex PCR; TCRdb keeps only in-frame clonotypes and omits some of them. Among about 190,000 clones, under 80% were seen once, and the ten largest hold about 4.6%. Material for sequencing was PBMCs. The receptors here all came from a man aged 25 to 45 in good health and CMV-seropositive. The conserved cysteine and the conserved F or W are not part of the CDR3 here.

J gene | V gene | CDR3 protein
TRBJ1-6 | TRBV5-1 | ASSRDRGPEPLH
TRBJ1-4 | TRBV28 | ASSLGTVNEKLF
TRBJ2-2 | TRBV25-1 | ASSAFQGAVNTGELF
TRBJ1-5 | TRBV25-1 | ASSDGGSNQPQH
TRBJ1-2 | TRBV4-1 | ASSQVGVINYGYT
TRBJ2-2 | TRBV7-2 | ASSLVAGAGTGELF
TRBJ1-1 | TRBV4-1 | ASSPRTGRVVGTEAF
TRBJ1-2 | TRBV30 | AFESGARGYT
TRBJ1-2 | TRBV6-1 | ASSESTWKTGEVGGYT
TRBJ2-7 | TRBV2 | ASSPGTGMLGSYEQY
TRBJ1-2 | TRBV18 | ASSPGTDGYT
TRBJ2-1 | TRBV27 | ASSFPPGLAGSNEQF
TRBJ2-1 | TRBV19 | ASSSRSSGNNEQF
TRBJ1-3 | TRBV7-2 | ASTWGGPGNTIY
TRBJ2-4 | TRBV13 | ASSLANRPAGGQVQY
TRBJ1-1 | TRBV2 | ASRRGGGEAF
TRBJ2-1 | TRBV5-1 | ASSQTTGSLGNEQF
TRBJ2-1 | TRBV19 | ASSIQLAGGFNEQF
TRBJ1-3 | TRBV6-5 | ASRRAFSGNTIY
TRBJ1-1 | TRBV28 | ASNYRVSTEAF
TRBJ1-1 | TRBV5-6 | ASSNHQGMNTEAF
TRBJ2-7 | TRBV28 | ASSSSTSGRPSSYEQY
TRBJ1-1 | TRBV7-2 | ASSLTQDRPQEAF
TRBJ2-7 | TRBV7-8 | ASSLQGGVDEQY
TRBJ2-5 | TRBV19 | ASRGSGGAETQY
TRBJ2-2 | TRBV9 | ASSVGAQNTGELF
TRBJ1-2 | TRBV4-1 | ASSQEGQGGRGYT
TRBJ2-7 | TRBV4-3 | ASSLGAGEQY
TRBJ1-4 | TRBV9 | ASSPDDRTINEKLF
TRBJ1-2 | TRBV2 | ASSEAGGRVIGYT
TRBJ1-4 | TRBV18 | ASQGDGLEKLF
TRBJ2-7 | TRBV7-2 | ASSPAYEQY
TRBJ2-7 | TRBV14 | ASSHPGGGFHEQY
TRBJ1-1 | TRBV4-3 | ASSPQAGRNTEAF
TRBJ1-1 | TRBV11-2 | ASSLGRDSLAF
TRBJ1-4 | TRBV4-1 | ASSQEPAAGEKLF
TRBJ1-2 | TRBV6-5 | ASSRDQGSGGYT
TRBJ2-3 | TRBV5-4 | ASSPSGRATDTQY
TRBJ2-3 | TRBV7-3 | ASSLGLGGGASTDTQY
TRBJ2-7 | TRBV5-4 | ASSLARGGVYEQY
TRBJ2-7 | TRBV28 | ASSVRGSEQY
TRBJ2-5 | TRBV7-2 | ASSSLNYREETQY
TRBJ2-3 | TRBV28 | ASSLIFVTGSTDTQY
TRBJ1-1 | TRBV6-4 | ASREDRNTEAF
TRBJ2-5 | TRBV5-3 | ARSLFVLETQY
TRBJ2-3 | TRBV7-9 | ASSLGSGGGDTQY
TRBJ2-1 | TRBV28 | ASLFGAGGGNEQF
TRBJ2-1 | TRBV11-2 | ASTLQGYSYNEQF
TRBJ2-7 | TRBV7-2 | ASSGLLAAEQY
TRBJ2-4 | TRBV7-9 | ASSLAGAGAKNIQY